This TCR beta chain was identified in a study of T cell clonality in common variable immunodeficiency. Study-wide findings and caveats: Common variable immunodeficiency TCR beta sequences reportedly had fewer deletions and N-nucleotide insertions.

Method: immunoSEQ multiplex PCR; TCRdb's copy keeps in-frame clones and lacks some. There are fewer than 15,000 clones in the sample, none observed a single time. Blood came from CVID subjects not ill and not taking immunomodulatory or immunosuppressive medication. Donors gave about 5 to 9 ml heparinized peripheral whole blood. The sample holds a few counts of this clone. No antigen is known for it. The read ends 3 residues shy of where the CDR3 ends; the end is completed using the germline J gene. The CDR3 length is 15 residues. V shed 5 bases, J shed 4 bases, and the junction held 8 bases outside the gene matches. The germline gives CDR1 KGHSH, CDR2 LQKENI.

This sequence joins TRBV18 and TRBJ1-5; 7 bases agree with TRBD1. The TCR comes from a human donor with common variable immunodeficiency. Sequenced: peripheral blood mononuclear cells. CDR3 residues: CASSSGQQSNQPQHF. The CDR3 DNA, read in part, is TGTGCCAGCTCATCGGGACAGCAATCAAATCAGCCC.